The 3 T cell receptor beta chains in this list originate from one sample, sequenced in a study of cytomegalovirus exposure and HLA in healthy donors. In the PCR, 60 Vbeta and 13 Jbeta primers were used. Using immunoSEQ multiplex PCR, the repertoire was profiled, and TCRdb retains in-frame clones only, with some absent. The sample records some 180,000 clones, 85% being singletons. Material for sequencing was PBMCs. The source of these receptors is a woman between 45 and 65 years old in good health and CMV-seronegative.

Concerning this clone: Distinct nucleotide sequences in the sample also encode this CDR3. This rearrangement joins TRBV15 to TRBJ2-5; no firm D call. Per germline, CDR1 LNHNV and CDR2 YYDKDF (reference sequence). The CDR3 spans 13 residues. The germline V and J ends were trimmed by 0 bases and 4 bases, with 6 bases remaining between them. CDR3 in amino acids: CATSRDLRETQYF. Written as DNA, the CDR3 is TGTGCCACCAGCAGAGATCTTCGAGAGACCCAGTACTTC.

The table lists this clone with a count of one. CDR3 in DNA: TGTGCCTGGACGCGAGGGCCAGACTACGAGCAGTACTTC. Encoded protein: CAWTRGPDYEQYF. This sequence joins TRBV30 and TRBJ2-7, with D maybe TRBD2 (5 bases). The CDR3 has 13 residues. The ends were cut back, 4 bases at V and 3 bases at J, with 13 bases in the middle. The germline CDR1 and CDR2 sequences are GTSNPN and SVGIG (reference sequence).

V and J are TRBV5-6 and TRBJ1-5; 8 positions agree with TRBD1. CDR3 length: 17 residues. The germline V gene has CDR1 SGHDT and CDR2 YYEEEE. V shed 4 bases, J shed 5 bases, and the junction held 14 bases outside the gene matches. CDR3 in DNA: TGTGCCAGCAGCGAATCCTGGCGTCGACAGGGGTATCAGCCCCAGCATTTT. Amino acids: CASSESWRRQGYQPQHF.